This passage covers 26 T cell receptor beta chains from one sample sequenced in a study of molecular identifiers for immune sequencing clone quantification. TCRdb called the PCR reads again in MiXCR, with one record for every CDR3 protein. Altogether 300,000 to 350,000 distinct CDR3 sequences are present, about a fifth being singletons, with the ten largest covering over 0.7%. Sequences were obtained from naive CD8+ T cells from blood, with Jurkat cell RNA spiked in. As to subset: FACS-sorted CD8+CD4-CCR7+CD45RA+ naive T cells. These receptors came from a human donor in good health. Some libraries in this study had Jurkat cell RNA spiked in.

This chain joins TRBV7-2 and TRBJ2-2; D unclear. The CDR3 length is 15 residues. CDR1 and CDR2 from the germline V gene are SGHTA and FQGNSA. V dropped 5 bases and J dropped 1 base, with 11 bases sitting between them. DNA for the CDR3: TGTGCCAGCAGCCTTGAACACGTGAACACCGGGGAGCTGTTTTTT. It encodes CASSLEHVNTGELFF.

The chain joins TRBV6-2 or TRBV6-3 to TRBJ2-7; a possible D gene is TRBD1 (6 bases). V lost 1 base to trimming and J lost 3 bases, with 10 bases between them. This CDR3 comprises 14 residues. CDR1 and CDR2 from the germline V gene are MNHEY and SVGEGT. For the CDR3, the DNA is TGTGCCAGCAGTTACTGGGACACAAGCTACGAGCAGTACTTC. Protein sequence: CASSYWDTSYEQYF.

This clonotype showed up many times. The V call is TRBV7-8, the J call TRBJ2-7; D is unclear. The CDR3 sequence is 14 residues long. The V gene's germline CDR1 is SGHVS and CDR2 FQNEAQ. V lost 5 bases and J 0 bases, leaving 11 bases between the germline ends. CDR3 sequence reads: CASSVGYSSYEQYF. In DNA, the CDR3 is TGTGCCAGCAGCGTAGGGTACAGCTCCTACGAGCAGTACTTC.

In this sample, this clonotype turned up many times. The genes are TRBV4-1 and TRBJ2-7; 8 positions match TRBD1. The germline V gene has CDR1 MGHRA and CDR2 YSYEKL. There are 15 residues in the CDR3. V lost 4 bases and J lost 2; bases outside the gene matches: 7. The CDR3 bases are TGCGCCAGCAGCCCGAACGGACAGGGAACCTACGAGCAGTACTTC. Translating it yields CASSPNGQGTYEQYF.

This clonotype was observed many times. The chain links TRBV6-5 to TRBJ2-5; no firm D call. The germline gives CDR1 MNHEY, CDR2 SVGAGI. The CDR3 length is 14 residues. V was trimmed by 1 base and J by 5 bases, leaving 11 bases between them. The DNA for the CDR3 is TGTGCCAGCAGTTACTGGAAGGGCACGGAGACCCAGTACTTC. Amino acid sequence: CASSYWKGTETQYF.

This chain joins TRBV19 and TRBJ1-5; D gene uncertain. The CDR3 is 17 residues long. Germline V gene data show CDR1 as LNHDA and CDR2 as SQIVND (reference sequence). V lost 1 base, J lost 1 base, and 14 bases lay in between. CDR3 nucleotide sequence: TGTGCCAGTAGTATAGCCGGCGGTTACATGAGCAATCAGCCCCAGCATTTT. Translation: CASSIAGGYMSNQPQHF.

A note on this clonotype: With a much larger clone just one base away, this may be a read error. The chain couples TRBV7-6 to TRBJ1-1; the D is unclear. CDR1 is SGHVS and CDR2 is FNYEAQ in the germline V gene. With 5 bases removed from V and 6 bases from J, the gap between germline ends came to 10 bases. The CDR3 totals 12 residues. The CDR3: CASSPYGAEAFF. CDR3 in DNA: TGTGCCAGCAGCCCCTATGGAGCTGAAGCTTTCTTT.

The chain couples TRBV4-3 to TRBJ2-1; 8 nucleotides align to TRBD2. CDR3 length equals 17 residues. The V segment lost 0 bases and the J segment 6 bases; nucleotides outside the gene matches: 10. Per the germline V gene, CDR1 is LGHNA and CDR2 is YSLEER. The CDR3 DNA is TGCGCCAGCAGCCAAGAACGCGGGACTAGGGGCCGCAATGAGCAGTTCTTC. Translating it yields CASSQERGTRGRNEQFF.

This clonotype was seen many times. This rearrangement joins TRBV15 to TRBJ2-3, with TRBD1 identical over 7 bases. CDR1 is LNHNV, CDR2 YYDKDF, per germline (reference sequence). The CDR3 contains 14 residues. The J segment lost 4 bases and the V segment lost 3 bases, leaving 4 bases of the junction unmatched. CDR3 in DNA: TGTGCCACCAGCAGCAGAACAGGGGCAGATACGCAGTATTTT. It is translated as CATSSRTGADTQYF.

Comment on this clonotype: One end of the junction varies from germline; a read error may be responsible. The CDR3 is CTSETRVSNQPQHF. CDR3 nucleotide sequence: TGTACCAGCGAGACAAGGGTTAGCAATCAGCCCCAGCATTTT. The V gene is TRBV6-2 or TRBV6-3, the J gene TRBJ1-5; D call uncertain. The CDR3 extends over 14 amino acids. Germline V gene sequence: CDR1 MNHEY, CDR2 SVGEGT.

This sequence joins TRBV19 and TRBJ2-3; a weak D match, TRBD2 (5 bases). The CDR3 consists of 17 residues. Germline lookup yields CDR1 LNHDA and CDR2 SQIVND (reference sequence). Trimming removed 4 bases from V and 0 bases from J, with 17 bases in between. CDR3 region: CASSTYPAATSTDTQYF. The CDR3 DNA is TGTGCCAGTAGTACCTATCCAGCGGCGACTAGCACAGATACGCAGTATTTT.

The table lists this clonotype with many counts. The rearrangement joins TRBV29-1 to TRBJ2-7; D is perhaps TRBD1 (6 bases). Germline values: CDR1 SQVTM, CDR2 ANQGSEA. The CDR3 has 12 residues. The V gene lost 3 bases and the J gene lost 3 bases, with 9 bases spanning the gap. Written as DNA, the CDR3 is TGCAGCGTTGACCAGGGGAACTACGAGCAGTACTTC. It yields the protein CSVDQGNYEQYF.

As concerns this clonotype: A much larger clone lies one base from this, so it may be a read error. The chain links TRBV29-1 to TRBJ2-5; 9 bases match TRBD2. The V segment lost 4 bases and the J segment 4 bases; nucleotides outside the gene matches: 7. CDR3 length: 14 residues. The germline V gene has CDR1 SQVTM and CDR2 ANQGSEA. In DNA, the CDR3 is TGCAGCGTTGGGGTAGCGGGAGAGGTAGAGACCCAGTACTTC. It translates to CSVGVAGEVETQYF.

This clonotype was counted at least ten times. The chain couples TRBV2 to TRBJ1-5, with D possibly being TRBD1 (6 bases). This CDR3 contains 15 residues. Germline-derived CDR1 and CDR2 are SNHLY and FYNNEI. V gave up 6 bases and J gave up 0 bases, with 12 bases separating them. CDR3 sequence (DNA): TGTGCCAGCAGCCCTGGAGGGGGTAGCAATCAGCCCCAGCATTTT. Translation: CASSPGGGSNQPQHF.

This clonotype has at least ten counts. The J gene is TRBJ2-3, the V gene TRBV12-3 or TRBV12-4, with D possibly being TRBD1 (6 bases). V lost 3 bases and J lost 3, with 16 bases in between. CDR3 length equals 16 residues. The CDR3 bases are TGTGCCAGCAGTTTTGAGAGGGGGTCGGTAACAGATACGCAGTATTTT. Translating gives CASSFERGSVTDTQYF.

This clonotype was picked up one time. The genes are TRBV15 and TRBJ1-6, with 9 bases identical to TRBD1. Germline-derived CDR1 and CDR2 are LNHNV and YYDKDF (reference sequence). CDR3 length: 14 residues. The junction had 9 bases not matched to a gene; V was cut back by 7 bases and J by 11 bases. The CDR3 reads CATKKGTGTPPLHF. The CDR3 coding sequence is TGTGCCACCAAGAAAGGGACAGGGACCCCACCCCTCCACTTT.

The J gene is TRBJ2-3, the V gene TRBV30; TRBD2 matches at 13 bases. The germline CDR1 and CDR2 sequences are GTSNPN and SVGIG (reference sequence). V trimming: 2 bases; J trimming: 6 bases; junction bases outside the gene matches: 5. The length of the CDR3 is 15 residues. The CDR3 loop reads CAWSPGTSGEDTQYF. The DNA for the CDR3 is TGTGCCTGGAGTCCCGGGACTAGCGGGGAGGATACGCAGTATTTT.

Points on this clonotype: A much larger clone lies a single base off, so this may be a read error. The chain links TRBV5-6 to TRBJ2-7; a possible D gene is TRBD2 (6 bases). The CDR3 runs to 11 residues. From germline, CDR1 is SGHDT and CDR2 YYEEEE. V was cut by 7 bases and J by 10 bases, with 15 bases left in between. Here the CDR3 DNA reads TGTGCCAGCGGCTGGGCGGGGTCCCAGTACTTC. Translating gives CASGWAGSQYF.

This clonotype showed up many times. V usage is TRBV9 and J usage is TRBJ1-2; D may be TRBD1 (5 bases). V lost 2 bases and J 8 bases, leaving 16 bases between the germline ends. CDR1 and CDR2 from the germline V gene are SGDLS and YYNGEE. CDR3 length: 14 amino acids. CDR3: CASSVGMQGLGYTF. In DNA, the CDR3 is TGTGCCAGCAGCGTTGGTATGCAGGGTCTAGGCTACACCTTC. Based on the CDR3 plus reference TRBV9 and TRBJ1-2, the full variable domain is DSGVTQTPKHLITATGQRVTLRCSPRSGDLSVYWYQQSLDQGLQFLIQYYNGEERAKGNILERFSAQQFPDLHSELNLSSLELGDSALYFCASSVGMQGLGYTFGSGTRLTVV.

In the case of this clonotype: This may come from a read error, since a much larger clone is one base off. Since no conserved phenylalanine or tryptophan closes the CDR3, a read error is the likely cause. The genes are TRBV7-9 and TRBJ2-3, with TRBD2 matching over 11 bases. Germline V gene sequence: CDR1 SEHNR, CDR2 FQNEAQ (reference sequence). The CDR3 is 20 amino acids. V lost 3 bases and J lost 1; bases outside the gene matches: 15. This CDR3 reads CASSLWGLADSHGGTDTQYS. The CDR3 DNA is TGTGCCAGCAGCTTGTGGGGACTAGCGGACAGCCACGGAGGCACAGATACGCAGTATTCT.

This clonotype was counted between two and nine times. The rearrangement links TRBV9 to TRBJ2-5, with 9 bases that match TRBD2. V shed 0 bases and J 6 bases; nucleotides not matched to a gene: 3. The V gene's germline CDR1 is SGDLS and CDR2 YYNGEE. This CDR3 region has 14 residues. CDR3 DNA: TGTGCCAGCAGCGTAGGGACTAGCGCAAAGACCCAGTACTTC. It specifies CASSVGTSAKTQYF.

J is TRBJ1-6 and V is TRBV24-1; D is undetermined. Between the trimmed V and J ends, which lost 7 bases and 0 bases, there was a span of 6 bases. From germline, CDR1 is KGHDR and CDR2 SFDVKD. This CDR3 is built from 14 residues. The CDR3 here is CATSQVSYNSPLHF. CDR3 sequence (DNA): TGTGCCACCAGCCAGGTCTCCTATAATTCACCCCTCCACTTT.

This clonotype has ten or more counts. The J gene is TRBJ1-5, the V gene TRBV6-2 or TRBV6-3, with D possibly matching TRBD1 (5 bases). Per germline, CDR1 MNHEY and CDR2 SVGEGT. CDR3 length: 14 amino acids. The V gene lost 5 bases and the J gene lost 3 bases, with 11 bases spanning the gap. The CDR3 bases are TGTGCCAGCAGTAATTACGGGGCCAATCAGCCCCAGCATTTT. Residues: CASSNYGANQPQHF.

This clonotype was seen repeatedly, ten times or more. The chain has TRBV6-6 and TRBJ1-1, with D unresolved. The CDR3 sequence is 14 residues long. The germline CDR1 and CDR2 sequences are MNHNY and SVGAGI (reference sequence). The germline V and J ends were trimmed by 2 bases and 7 bases, with 14 bases remaining between them. CDR3 sequence: CASSYPLGRDEAFF. The CDR3 nucleotides read TGTGCCAGCAGTTACCCCTTAGGACGGGATGAAGCTTTCTTT.

This chain connects TRBV28 to TRBJ1-5; the D is unclear. This CDR3 region has 17 residues. In germline, CDR1 is MDHEN, CDR2 SYDVKM. V lost 0 bases and J 1 base, leaving 13 bases between the germline ends. The CDR3 loop is CASSLWAGGMSNQPQHF. Here the CDR3 DNA reads TGTGCCAGCAGTTTATGGGCCGGAGGGATGAGCAATCAGCCCCAGCATTTT.

Concerning this clonotype: This may stem from a read error, because a much larger clone lies one nucleotide away. The chain couples TRBV12-3 or TRBV12-4 to TRBJ2-1; 12 bases map to TRBD2. The CDR3 runs 17 residues. The CDR3 coding sequence is TGTGCCAGCAGTTCCCCGACTAGCGGGAGCTCCTACAATGAGCAGTCCTTC. This translates into CASSSPTSGSSYNEQSF.